This T cell receptor beta chain was observed in a study of cytomegalovirus exposure and HLA in healthy donors. Study-level points and caveats: In vitro checks showed that a few CMV-associated chains really do target CMV antigens.

The PCR had 60 Vbeta and 13 Jbeta primers. Generated by immunoSEQ multiplex PCR, the TCRdb table keeps only in-frame clones and is missing some. The sample lists about 150,000 clones, about 80% seen once, with about 6.5% in the top ten. CDR3 length: 14 amino acids. A note on this clone: The antigen is not known.

This sequence originates from a middle-aged man in good health and CMV-seropositive. This rearrangement joins TRBV21-1 to TRBJ1-5. TRBV21-1 corresponds to a pseudogene. The sequencing input was PBMCs. CDR3 bases: TGTGCCAGCAGCCCCCCCACGGGGAATCAGCCCCAGCATTTT. Residues: CASSPPTGNQPQHF.